Given below is one T cell receptor (beta chain) in context. This entry belongs to a study of CD8+CD57+ T cells in acquired aplastic anemia. The overall study: CD4+ cell libraries from healthy donors averaged about 10.8 million reads.

Both TCR beta VDJ combination and CDR3 sequence profiling were carried out. Genomic DNA was the template for this profiling. TCRdb reanalysed the reads using MiXCR and keeps one entry per CDR3 protein. The data show 180,000 or so distinct CDR3 sequences, approximately 46% seen once. This CDR3 is built from 13 residues. CDR1 is SQVTM, CDR2 ANQGSEA, per germline. Trimming pared 0 bases from V and 6 bases from J, leaving 12 bases between. The sequencing input was sorted CD4+, CD8+, or CD8+CD57+ T cells (not recorded which) from PBMCs. The chain carries TRBV29-1 and TRBJ2-7; D uncertain. The source of this sequence is a human donor in good health. CDR3 sequence: CSVEEKTHTEQYF. The CDR3 DNA sequence: TGCAGCGTTGAAGAAAAGACCCATACCGAGCAGTACTTC.